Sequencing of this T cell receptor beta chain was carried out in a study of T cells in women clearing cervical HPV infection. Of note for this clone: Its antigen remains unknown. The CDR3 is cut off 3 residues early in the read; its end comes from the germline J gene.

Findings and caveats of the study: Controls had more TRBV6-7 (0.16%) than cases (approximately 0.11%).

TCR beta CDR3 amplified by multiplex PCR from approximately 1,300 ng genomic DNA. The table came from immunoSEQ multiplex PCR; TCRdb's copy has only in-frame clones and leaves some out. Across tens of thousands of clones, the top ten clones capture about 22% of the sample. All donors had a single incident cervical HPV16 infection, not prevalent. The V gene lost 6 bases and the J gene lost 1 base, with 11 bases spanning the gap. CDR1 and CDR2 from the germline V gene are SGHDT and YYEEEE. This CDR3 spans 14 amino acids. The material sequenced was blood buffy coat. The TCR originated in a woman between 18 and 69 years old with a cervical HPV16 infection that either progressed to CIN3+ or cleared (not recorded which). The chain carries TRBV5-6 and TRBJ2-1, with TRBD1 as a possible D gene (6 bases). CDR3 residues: CASTGQGSYNEQFF. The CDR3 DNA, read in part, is TGTGCCAGCACAGGGCAGGGGTCCTACAATGAG.